Listed below are T cell receptor beta chains from one sample, sequenced in a study of cytomegalovirus exposure and HLA in healthy donors. Data came from immunoSEQ multiplex PCR; TCRdb stores just in-frame clones and leaves some out. Among 200,000 to 250,000 clones listed, just over 75% were seen once. Sequences were obtained from PBMCs. The receptor set was obtained from a man between 18 and 29 years old in good health and CMV-seronegative. The CDR3 runs from the conserved cysteine through the conserved F or W.

V gene,J gene,CDR3 protein
TRBV6-1,TRBJ2-3,CASSDISRESTDTQYF
TRBV30,TRBJ2-1,CAWGPYNEQFF
TRBV6-5,TRBJ1-1,CASSGGQRAFF
TRBV6-1,TRBJ2-6,CASKTDRGGANVLTF
TRBV6-4,TRBJ2-2,CASSVLYFTGELFF
TRBV30,TRBJ2-7,CAWGSGGTSAYEQYF
TRBV5-4,TRBJ2-7,CASSLDRTYEQYF
TRBV5-1,TRBJ2-4,CASSFTGVRDIQYF
TRBV6-5,TRBJ1-1,CASTREGETEAFF
TRBV7-9,TRBJ2-7,CSSSLGTSGSGYEQYF
TRBV6-6,TRBJ2-5,CASSYSTGRGRTQYF
TRBV4-1,TRBJ2-1,CASSIQGGLVPFF
TRBV2,TRBJ1-2,CAIPRGEYGYTF
TRBV6-4,TRBJ2-7,CASSDRGLSSYEQYF
TRBV7-6,TRBJ1-3,CASSFESLGNTIYF
TRBV6-6,TRBJ1-1,CASSYPAGHTEAFF
TRBV7-6,TRBJ2-7,CASSAGSATSYEQYF
TRBV7-8,TRBJ2-3,CASSLEGLLLTDTQYF
TRBV18,TRBJ2-1,CASSPRKGVNEQFF
TRBV15,TRBJ2-7,CATSNRDRGYEQYF
TRBV9,TRBJ2-1,CASSVDGTTFYNEQFF
TRBV25-1,TRBJ2-3,CASSATGGTDTQYF
TRBV21-1,TRBJ1-2,CASSKDERDRSYGYTF
TRBV28,TRBJ1-2,CASSLISGTGGYGNYGYTF
TRBV4-1,TRBJ2-7,CASSQSSGSRYEQYF
TRBV7-9,TRBJ1-4,CSSSNPTTGVREKLFF
TRBV7-9,TRBJ1-1,CASSLGWGVTEAFF
TRBV5-4,TRBJ2-2,CASSFGGRGNTGELFF
TRBV5-8,TRBJ1-2,CASSANRYGYTF